This TCR beta chain was recorded in a study of T cell responses to AZD1222 COVID-19 vaccine. Germline values: CDR1 LNHDA, CDR2 SQIVND (reference sequence). J was trimmed by 3 bases and V by 5 bases; bases with no gene match: 4. The CDR3 has 15 residues. Assay used: immunoSEQ multiplex PCR; TCRdb lists only in-frame clones, some missing. The table records roughly 140,000 clones, roughly nine tenths of them present only once. The sequence came from an adult who received the AZD1222 COVID-19 vaccine. The chain couples TRBV19 to TRBJ1-2; 12 bases fit TRBD1. Sample: peripheral blood, taken 28 days after the second AZD1222 dose. The CDR3 reads CASSPGTGGYYGYTF. The DNA for the CDR3 is TGTGCCAGTAGTCCGGGGACAGGGGGCTACTATGGCTACACCTTC. The variable domain in full, completed from reference TRBV19 and TRBJ1-2, reads DGGITQSPKYLFRKEGQNVTLSCEQNLNHDAMYWYRQDPGQGLRLIYYSQIVNDFQKGDIAEGYSVSREKKESFPLTVTSAQKNPTAFYLCASSPGTGGYYGYTFGSGTRLTVV.